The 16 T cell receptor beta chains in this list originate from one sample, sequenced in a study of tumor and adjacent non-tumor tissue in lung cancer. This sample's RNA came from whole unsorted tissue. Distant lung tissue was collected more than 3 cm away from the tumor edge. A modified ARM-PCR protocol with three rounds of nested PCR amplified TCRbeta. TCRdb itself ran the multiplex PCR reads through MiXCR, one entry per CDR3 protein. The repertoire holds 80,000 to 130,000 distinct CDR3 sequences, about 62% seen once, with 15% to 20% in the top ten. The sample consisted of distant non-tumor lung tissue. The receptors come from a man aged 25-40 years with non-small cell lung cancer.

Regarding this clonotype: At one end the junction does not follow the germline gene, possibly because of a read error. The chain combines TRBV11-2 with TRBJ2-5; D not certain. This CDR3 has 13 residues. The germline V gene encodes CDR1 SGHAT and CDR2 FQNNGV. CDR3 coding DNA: TGTGTCAGCAACCGCTCTAGAGTGGAGACCCAGTATTTC. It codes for CVSNRSRVETQYF.

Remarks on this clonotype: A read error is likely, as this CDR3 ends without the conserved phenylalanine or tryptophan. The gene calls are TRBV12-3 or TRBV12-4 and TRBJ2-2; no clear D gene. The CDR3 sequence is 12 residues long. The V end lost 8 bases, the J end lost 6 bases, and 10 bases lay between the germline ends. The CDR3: CASGRSAGELFC. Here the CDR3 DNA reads TGTGCCAGCGGTCGAAGTGCCGGGGAGCTGTTTTGT.

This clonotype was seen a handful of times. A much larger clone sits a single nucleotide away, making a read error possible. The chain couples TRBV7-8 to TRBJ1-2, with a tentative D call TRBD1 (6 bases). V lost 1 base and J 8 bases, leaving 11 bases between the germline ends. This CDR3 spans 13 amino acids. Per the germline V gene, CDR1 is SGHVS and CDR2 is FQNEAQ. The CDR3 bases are TGTGCCAGCAGCTTAGTCTGGCAGGGGGGCTACACCTTC. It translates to CASSLVWQGGYTF.

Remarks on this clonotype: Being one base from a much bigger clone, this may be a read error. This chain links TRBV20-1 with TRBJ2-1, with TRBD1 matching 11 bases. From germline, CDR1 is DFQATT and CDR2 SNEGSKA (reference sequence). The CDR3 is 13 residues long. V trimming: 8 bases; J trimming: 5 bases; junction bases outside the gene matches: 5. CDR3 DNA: TGCAGTCCGGGGGACAGGGGGAACAATGAGCAGTTCTTC. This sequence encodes CSPGDRGNNEQFF.

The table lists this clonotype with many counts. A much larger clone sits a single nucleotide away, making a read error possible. This chain's CDR3 is CSARSPSGRSYEQYF. In DNA, the CDR3 is TGCAGTGCTAGATCGCCTAGCGGGAGATCCTACGAGCAGTACTTC. The chain joins TRBV20-1 to TRBJ2-7; 10 bases are shared with TRBD2. Losses at the gene ends were 2 bases for V and 1 base for J; bases not matched to a gene: 5. The CDR3 is 15 amino acids. Germline V gene sequence: CDR1 DFQATT, CDR2 SNEGSKA (reference sequence).

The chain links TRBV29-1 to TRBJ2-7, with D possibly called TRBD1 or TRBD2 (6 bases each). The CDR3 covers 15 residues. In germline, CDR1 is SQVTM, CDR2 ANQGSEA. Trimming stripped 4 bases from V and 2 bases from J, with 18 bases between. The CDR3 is CSVALARGRTYEQYF. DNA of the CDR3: TGCAGCGTTGCTCTAGCGAGGGGGAGAACCTACGAGCAGTACTTC.

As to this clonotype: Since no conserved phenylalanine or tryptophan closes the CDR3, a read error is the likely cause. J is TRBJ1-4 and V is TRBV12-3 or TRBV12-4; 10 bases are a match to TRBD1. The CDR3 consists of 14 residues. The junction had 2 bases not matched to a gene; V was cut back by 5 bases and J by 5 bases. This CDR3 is CASSLGQGNEKLFL. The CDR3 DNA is TGTGCCAGCAGTCTGGGACAGGGGAATGAAAAACTGTTTTTA.

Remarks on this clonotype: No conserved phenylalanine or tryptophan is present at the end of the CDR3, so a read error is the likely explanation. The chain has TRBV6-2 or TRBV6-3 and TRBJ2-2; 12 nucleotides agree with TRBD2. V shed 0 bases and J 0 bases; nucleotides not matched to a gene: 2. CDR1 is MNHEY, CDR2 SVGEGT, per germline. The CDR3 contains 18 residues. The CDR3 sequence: CASSYSSSGGANTGELFY. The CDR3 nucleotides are TGTGCCAGCAGTTACTCGTCTAGCGGGGGGGCGAACACCGGGGAGCTGTTTTAC.

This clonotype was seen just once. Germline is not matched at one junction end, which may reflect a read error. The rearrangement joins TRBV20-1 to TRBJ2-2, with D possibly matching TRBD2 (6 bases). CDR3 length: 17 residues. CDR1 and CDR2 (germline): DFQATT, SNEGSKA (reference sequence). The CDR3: CSARPTWGETATGELLF. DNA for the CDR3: TGCAGTGCTAGACCCACCTGGGGGGAGACGGCGACCGGGGAGCTGTTATTC.

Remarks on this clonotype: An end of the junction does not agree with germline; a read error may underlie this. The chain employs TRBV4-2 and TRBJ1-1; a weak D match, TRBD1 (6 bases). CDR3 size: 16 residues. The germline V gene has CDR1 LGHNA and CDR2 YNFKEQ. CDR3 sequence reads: CASSQDPGGGGTEALF. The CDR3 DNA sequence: TGTGCCAGCAGCCAAGATCCGGGGGGCGGGGGTACTGAAGCTTTATTT.

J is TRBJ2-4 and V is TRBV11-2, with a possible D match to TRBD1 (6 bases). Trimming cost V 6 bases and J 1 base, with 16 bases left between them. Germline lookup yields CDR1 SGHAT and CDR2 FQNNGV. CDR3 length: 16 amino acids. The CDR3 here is CASSDSRGSAKNIQYF. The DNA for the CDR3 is TGTGCCAGCAGTGATAGCAGGGGCTCGGCCAAAAACATTCAGTACTTC.

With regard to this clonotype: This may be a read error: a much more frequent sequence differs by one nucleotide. The CDR3 loop reads CAWSVLMTGELFF. CDR3 coding DNA: TGTGCCTGGAGTGTACTTATGACAGGGGAGCTGTTTTTT. The rearrangement joins TRBV30 to TRBJ2-2, with D unresolved. The germline V gene encodes CDR1 GTSNPN and CDR2 SVGIG (reference sequence). Trimming removed 0 bases at V and 8 bases at J, with 10 bases between. CDR3 size: 13 residues.

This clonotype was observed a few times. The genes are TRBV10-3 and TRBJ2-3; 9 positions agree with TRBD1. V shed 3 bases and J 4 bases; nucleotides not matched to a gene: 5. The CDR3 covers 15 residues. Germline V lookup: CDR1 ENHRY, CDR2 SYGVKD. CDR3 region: CAISEGGQGADTQYF. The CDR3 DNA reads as TGTGCCATCAGTGAAGGGGGACAGGGAGCAGATACGCAGTATTTT.

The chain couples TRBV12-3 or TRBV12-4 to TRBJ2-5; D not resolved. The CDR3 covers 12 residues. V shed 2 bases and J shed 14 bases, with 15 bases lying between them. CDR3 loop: CASSLFRETYYF. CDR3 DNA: TGTGCCAGCAGTTTATTCCGAGAGACCTATTACTTC.

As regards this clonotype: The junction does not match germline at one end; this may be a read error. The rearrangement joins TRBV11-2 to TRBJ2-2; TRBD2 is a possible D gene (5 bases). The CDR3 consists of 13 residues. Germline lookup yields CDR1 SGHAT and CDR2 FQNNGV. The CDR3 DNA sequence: TGTGCCAGCGGATCCTCGAACACCGGGGAACTGTTTTTT. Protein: CASGSSNTGELFF.

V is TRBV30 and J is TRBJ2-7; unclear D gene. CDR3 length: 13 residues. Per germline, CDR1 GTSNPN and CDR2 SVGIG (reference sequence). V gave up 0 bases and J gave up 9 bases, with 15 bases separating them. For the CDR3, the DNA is TGTGCCTGGAGTGTTTCGCACGCGAACGTGCAGTACTTC. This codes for CAWSVSHANVQYF.